This TCR beta chain was found in a study of T cell responses to AZD1222 COVID-19 vaccine. This table comes from immunoSEQ multiplex PCR, and its TCRdb copy is limited to in-frame clones, with some not included. Counted here are tens of thousands of clones, about 90% occurring once; the ten biggest clones make up about 5.7%. Study conclusions and caveats: Repertoire sampling occurred only after the peak T cell response. Close to half of spike-specific TCRs reportedly recognize unmutated variant regions. Seropositive at baseline were only six AZD1222 recipients. Clonal diversity may have been underestimated, and the donors were mostly white British, with more females than males.

Losses at the gene ends were 7 bases for V and 4 bases for J; bases not matched to a gene: 7. The germline CDR1 and CDR2 sequences are SEHNR and FQNEAQ (reference sequence). The CDR3 loop spans 14 amino acids. As concerns this clone: Its antigen is as yet unknown.

This TCR was recovered from an adult who received the MenACWY meningococcal vaccine as a control. The sequencing here drew on peripheral blood, taken 28 days after the second dose of the MenACWY control vaccine. The V gene is TRBV7-9, the J gene TRBJ1-5, with 7 bases fitting TRBD1. The CDR3 nucleotides read TGTGCCAGCACCCAACAGGGGCAGAATCAGCCCCAGCATTTT. Protein: CASTQQGQNQPQHF.